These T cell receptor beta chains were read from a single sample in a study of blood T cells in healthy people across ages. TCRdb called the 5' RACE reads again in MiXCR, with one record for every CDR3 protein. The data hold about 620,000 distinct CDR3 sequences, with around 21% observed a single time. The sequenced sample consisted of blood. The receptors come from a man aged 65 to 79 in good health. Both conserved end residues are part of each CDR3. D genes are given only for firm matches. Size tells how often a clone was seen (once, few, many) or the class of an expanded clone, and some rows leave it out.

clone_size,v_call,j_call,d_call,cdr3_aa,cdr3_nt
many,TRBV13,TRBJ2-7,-,CASSTLQAEQYF,TGTGCCAGCAGCACCCTACAGGCCGAGCAGTACTTC
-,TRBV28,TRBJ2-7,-,CASSFAATYEQYF,TGTGCCAGCAGTTTCGCGGCAACCTACGAGCAGTACTTC
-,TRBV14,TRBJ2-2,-,CASSQVYRRDTGELFF,TGTGCCAGCAGCCAAGTTTACAGGCGGGACACCGGGGAGCTGTTTTTT
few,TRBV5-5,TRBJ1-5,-,CASSWGWTNQPQHF,TGTGCCAGCAGCTGGGGTTGGACCAACCAGCCCCAGCATTTT
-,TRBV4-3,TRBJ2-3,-,CASSQDGGARSDTQYF,TGCGCCAGCAGCCAAGATGGGGGGGCAAGGTCGGATACGCAGTATTTT
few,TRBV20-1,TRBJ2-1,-,CSARDEGSGNEQFF,TGCAGTGCTAGAGATGAGGGGAGTGGCAATGAGCAGTTCTTC
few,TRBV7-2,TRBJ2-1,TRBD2,CASSLTSVNEQFF,TGTGCCAGCAGCTTGACTAGCGTAAATGAGCAGTTCTTC
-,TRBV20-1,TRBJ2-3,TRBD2,CSARDGLAGTDTQYF,TGCAGTGCTAGAGATGGGCTAGCGGGGACCGATACGCAGTATTTT
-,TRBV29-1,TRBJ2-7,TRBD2,CSVTGLAGGSYEQYF,TGCAGCGTAACCGGACTAGCGGGAGGTTCCTACGAGCAGTACTTC
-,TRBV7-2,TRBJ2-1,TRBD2,CASSSERGDEQFF,TGTGCCAGCAGCTCAGAACGGGGGGATGAGCAGTTCTTC
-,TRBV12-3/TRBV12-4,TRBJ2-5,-,CASSLGLFGEETQYF,TGTGCCAGCAGTTTAGGGCTCTTTGGGGAAGAGACCCAGTACTTC
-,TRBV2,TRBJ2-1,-,CASSETYEQFF,TGTGCCAGCAGTGAGACCTATGAGCAGTTCTTC
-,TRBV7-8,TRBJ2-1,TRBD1,CASSEDRSGEQFF,TGTGCCAGCAGCGAGGACAGGTCGGGTGAGCAGTTCTTC
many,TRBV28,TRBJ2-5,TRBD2,CASSPGLKETQYF,TGTGCCAGCAGCCCGGGACTAAAAGAGACCCAGTACTTC
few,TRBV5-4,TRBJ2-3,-,CAGSPTTRRVAVTQYF,TGTGCCGGCAGCCCAACTACTCGGAGAGTAGCAGTTACGCAGTATTTT
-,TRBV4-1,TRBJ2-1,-,CASSQDVPVTYNEQFF,TGCGCCAGCAGCCAAGATGTCCCCGTTACCTACAATGAGCAGTTCTTC
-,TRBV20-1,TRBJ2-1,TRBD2,CSARDSGRGDEQFF,TGCAGTGCTAGAGATAGCGGGAGAGGCGATGAGCAGTTCTTC
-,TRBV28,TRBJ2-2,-,CASRGPTSGIISTGELFF,TGTGCCAGCAGGGGACCTACGTCCGGGATCATATCCACCGGGGAGCTGTTTTTT
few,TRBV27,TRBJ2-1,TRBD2,CASSPTGLAGVNEQFF,TGTGCCAGCAGTCCCACCGGACTAGCGGGAGTGAATGAGCAGTTCTTC
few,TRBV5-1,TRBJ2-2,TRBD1,CASSSTGTGKAGELFF,TGCGCCAGCAGCTCCACCGGGACAGGGAAGGCCGGGGAGCTGTTTTTT
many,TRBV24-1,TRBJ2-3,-,CATSDLRSDSTDTQYF,TGTGCCACCAGTGATTTACGCAGCGACAGCACAGATACGCAGTATTTT
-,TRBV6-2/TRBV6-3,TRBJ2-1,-,CASRSGTNNNEQFF,TGTGCCAGCAGGTCCGGGACAAACAACAATGAGCAGTTCTTC
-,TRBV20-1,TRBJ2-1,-,CSAKGLHNEQFF,TGCAGTGCTAAGGGACTTCACAATGAGCAGTTCTTC
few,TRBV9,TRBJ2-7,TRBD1,CASSVVGQGVNEQYF,TGTGCCAGCAGCGTAGTAGGACAGGGGGTCAACGAGCAGTACTTC
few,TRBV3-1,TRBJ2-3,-,CASSPRRTASTDTQYF,TGTGCCAGCAGCCCGCGACGGACGGCGAGCACAGATACGCAGTATTTT
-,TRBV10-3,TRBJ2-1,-,CAISDGAGPGNEQFF,TGTGCCATCAGTGATGGTGCGGGTCCGGGCAATGAGCAGTTCTTC
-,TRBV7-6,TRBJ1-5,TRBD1,CASSPNAGQGAGNQPQHF,TGTGCCAGCAGCCCAAACGCGGGACAGGGGGCGGGCAATCAGCCCCAGCATTTT
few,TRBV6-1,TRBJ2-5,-,CASSVDYRETQYF,TGTGCCAGCAGTGTGGACTACAGGGAGACCCAGTACTTC
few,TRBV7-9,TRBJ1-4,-,CASSPRELNEKLLF,TGTGCCAGCAGTCCCCGGGAACTTAATGAAAAACTGCTTTTT
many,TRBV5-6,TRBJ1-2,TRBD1,CASSLGTGSHSGYTF,TGTGCCAGCAGCTTGGGGACAGGGTCCCATTCGGGCTACACCTTC
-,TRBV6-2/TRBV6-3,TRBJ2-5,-,CASSYSTGTQYF,TGTGCCAGCAGTTACTCGACCGGGACCCAGTACTTC
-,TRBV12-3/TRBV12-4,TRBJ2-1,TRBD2,CASSPIGTRQFF,TGTGCCAGCAGTCCCATTGGGACTAGGCAGTTCTTC
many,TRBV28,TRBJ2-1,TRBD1,CASSLRRDRGYNEQFF,TGTGCCAGCAGTTTACGCCGGGACAGGGGATACAATGAGCAGTTCTTC
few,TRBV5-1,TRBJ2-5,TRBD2,CASRPGTSGGTETQYF,TGCGCCAGCAGGCCGGGCACTAGCGGAGGCACAGAGACCCAGTACTTC
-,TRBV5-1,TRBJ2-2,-,CASSLEPSGELFF,TGCGCCAGCAGCTTGGAGCCTTCCGGGGAGCTGTTTTTT
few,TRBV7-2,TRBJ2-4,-,CASSPWVQAGKGIQYF,TGTGCCAGCAGCCCTTGGGTACAGGCCGGTAAAGGCATTCAGTACTTC
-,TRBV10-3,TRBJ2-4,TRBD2,CAISQAGGESKNIQYF,TGTGCCATCAGCCAGGCGGGGGGCGAGTCCAAAAACATTCAGTACTTC
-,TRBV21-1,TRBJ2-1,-,CASSLRGGREFYNEQFF,TGTGCCAGCAGCCTAAGGGGCGGGAGGGAATTCTACAATGAGCAGTTCTTC
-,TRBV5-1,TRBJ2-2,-,CASSLEQTTGELFF,TGCGCCAGCAGCTTGGAACAGACAACCGGGGAGCTGTTTTTT
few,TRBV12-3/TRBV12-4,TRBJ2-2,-,CASSSLSVSGELFF,TGTGCCAGCAGTTCCCTTTCGGTCTCCGGGGAGCTGTTTTTT
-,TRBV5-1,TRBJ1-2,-,CASSSRGFDYGYTF,TGCGCCAGCAGCTCCAGGGGATTTGACTATGGCTACACCTTC
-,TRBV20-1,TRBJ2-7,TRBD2,CSAGWEREGSYEQYF,TGCAGTGCAGGATGGGAGCGGGAGGGCTCCTACGAGCAGTACTTC